This T cell receptor beta chain was observed in a study of cytomegalovirus exposure and HLA in healthy donors. Primers for the PCR totalled 60 Vbeta and 13 Jbeta. TCRdb's table, derived via immunoSEQ multiplex PCR, lists solely in-frame clones and lacks some. The sample consists of some 200,000 clones, around 75% of them appearing once. The V end was cut by 2 bases, the J end by 3 bases, with 10 bases between. Germline V gene data show CDR1 as SGHTA and CDR2 as FQGTGA. The CDR3 is made up of 15 amino acids. Regarding the study as a whole: Reportedly, a later analysis found an Asian-associated ancestry cluster had fewer N-insertions than the approximately 640-donor mean.

About this clone itself: Its antigen is undetermined.

The V gene is TRBV7-3, the J gene TRBJ1-4, with D maybe TRBD1 (5 bases). The sequence came from a man in his forties in good health and CMV-seropositive. Sequencing was carried out using PBMCs. The CDR3 bases are TGTGCCAGCAGCTTAGCGGGGCATGCTAATGAAAAACTGTTTTTT. Its translation: CASSLAGHANEKLFF.